This entry is about one TCR beta chain. The antigen is undetermined. Expressed TCRB transcripts were sequenced after all isolated RNA was converted to cDNA. Each sample of naive, central memory or regulatory T cells had, on average, about 3.57 million reads. TCRdb's copy holds only in-frame clones and misses some; the assay was immunoSEQ multiplex PCR. The sample includes a few hundred thousand clones, about 15% seen only once; the top ten take 0.019%. The sample belongs to a study of beta chain features in type 1 diabetes. The authors sorted CD4+ naive, central memory, regulatory and stem cell-like memory cells via CD45RO/CCR7/CD25/CD127/CD95/CD27. Notes on the study in general: The study found fewer insertions and more deletions at VDJ junctions in type 1 diabetes patients. Significant though moderate, a shortening of TCRB CDR3s appeared in all four CD4+ subsets of Type 1 diabetes patients.

The receptor was isolated from a man aged 25 to 45 with type 1 diabetes. Sequenced material: naive CD4+ T cells from blood.

CDR3 in DNA: TGTGCCAGCAGTCGTACTAGCGGGGGCTCCTACGAGCAGTACTTC. The encoded protein is CASSRTSGGSYEQYF. The chain carries TRBV2 and TRBJ2-7; 11 bases are a match to TRBD2. There are 15 residues in the CDR3. With 5 bases clipped from V and 0 bases from J, the junction kept 3 bases outside the gene matches. Germline V gives CDR1 SNHLY, CDR2 FYNNEI.